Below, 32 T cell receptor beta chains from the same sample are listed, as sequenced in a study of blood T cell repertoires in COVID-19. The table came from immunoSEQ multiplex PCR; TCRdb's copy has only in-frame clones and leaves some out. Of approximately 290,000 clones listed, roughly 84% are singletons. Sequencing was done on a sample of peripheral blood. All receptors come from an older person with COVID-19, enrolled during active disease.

As DNA, the CDR3 is TGTGCCAGCAGAAAAAGGGGACAGGTAACATCTGGGGCCAACGTCCTGACTTTC. Its translation: CASRKRGQVTSGANVLTF. V is TRBV28 and J is TRBJ2-6; 8 positions agree with TRBD1. The CDR3 totals 18 residues. The germline gives CDR1 MDHEN, CDR2 SYDVKM. Trimming at V came to 6 bases and at J to 1 base, leaving 11 bases not matched to a gene.

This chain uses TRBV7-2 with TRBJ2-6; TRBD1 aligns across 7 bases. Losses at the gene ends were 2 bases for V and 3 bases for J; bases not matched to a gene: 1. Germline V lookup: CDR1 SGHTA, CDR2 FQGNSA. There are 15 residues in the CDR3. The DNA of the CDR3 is TGTGCCAGCAGCTTACAGGGGGTTGGGGCCAACGTCCTGACTTTC. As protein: CASSLQGVGANVLTF. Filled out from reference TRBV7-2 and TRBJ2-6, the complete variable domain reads GAGVSQSPSNKVTEKGKDVELRCDPISGHTALYWYRQSLGQGLEFLIYFQGNSAPDKSGLPSDRFSAERTGGSVSTLTIQRTQQEDSAVYLCASSLQGVGANVLTFGAGSRLTVL.

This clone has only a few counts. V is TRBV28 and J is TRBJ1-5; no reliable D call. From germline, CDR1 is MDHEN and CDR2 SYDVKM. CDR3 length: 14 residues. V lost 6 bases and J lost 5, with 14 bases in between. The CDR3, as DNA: TGTGCCAGCAGCCCCGCTTTGGCTTATCAGCCCCAGCATTTT. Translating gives CASSPALAYQPQHF.

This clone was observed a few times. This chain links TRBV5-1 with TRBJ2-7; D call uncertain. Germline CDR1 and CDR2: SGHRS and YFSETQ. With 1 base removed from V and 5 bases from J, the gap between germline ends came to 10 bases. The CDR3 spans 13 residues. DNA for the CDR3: TGCGCCAGCAGCTTGTCCGGGTGGGACGAGCAGTACTTC. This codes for CASSLSGWDEQYF.

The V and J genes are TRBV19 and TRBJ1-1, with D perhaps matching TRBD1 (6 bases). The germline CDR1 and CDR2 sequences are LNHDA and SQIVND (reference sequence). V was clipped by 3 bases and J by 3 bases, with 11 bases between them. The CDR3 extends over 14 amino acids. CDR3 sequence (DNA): TGTGCCAGTAGTATCGGGGGGCAGGACACTGAAGCTTTCTTT. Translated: CASSIGGQDTEAFF.

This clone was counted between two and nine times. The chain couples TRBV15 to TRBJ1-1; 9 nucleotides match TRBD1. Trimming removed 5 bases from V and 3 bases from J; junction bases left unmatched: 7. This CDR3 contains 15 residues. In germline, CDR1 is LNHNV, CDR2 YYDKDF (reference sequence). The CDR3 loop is CATSDTQGAYTEAFF. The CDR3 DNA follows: TGTGCCACCAGCGACACACAGGGGGCGTACACTGAAGCTTTCTTT.

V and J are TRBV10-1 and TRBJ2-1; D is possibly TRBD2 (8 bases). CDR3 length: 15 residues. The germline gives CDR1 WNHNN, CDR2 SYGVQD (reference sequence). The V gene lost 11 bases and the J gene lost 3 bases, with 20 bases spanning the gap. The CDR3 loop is CARAREGAHYNEQFF. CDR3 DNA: TGCGCCCGCGCACGGGAGGGGGCCCACTACAATGAGCAGTTCTTC.

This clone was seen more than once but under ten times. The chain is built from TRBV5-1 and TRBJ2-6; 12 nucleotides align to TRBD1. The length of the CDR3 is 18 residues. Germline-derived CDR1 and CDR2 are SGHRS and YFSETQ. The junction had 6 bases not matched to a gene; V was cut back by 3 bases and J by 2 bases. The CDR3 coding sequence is TGCGCCAGCAGCTCCGGGGACAGGGGGCCCCCTGGGGCCAACGTCCTGACTTTC. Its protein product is CASSSGDRGPPGANVLTF.

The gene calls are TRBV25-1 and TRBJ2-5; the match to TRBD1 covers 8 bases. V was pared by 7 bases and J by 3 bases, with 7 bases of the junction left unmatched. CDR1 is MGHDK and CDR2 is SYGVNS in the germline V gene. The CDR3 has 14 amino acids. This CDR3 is CASTGQGFEETQYF. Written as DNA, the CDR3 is TGTGCCAGCACCGGACAGGGATTCGAAGAGACCCAGTACTTC.

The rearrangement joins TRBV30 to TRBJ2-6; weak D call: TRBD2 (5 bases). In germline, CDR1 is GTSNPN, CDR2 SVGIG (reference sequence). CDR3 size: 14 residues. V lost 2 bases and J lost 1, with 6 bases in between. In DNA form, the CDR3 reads TGTGCCTGGAGTAGGGAGTCTGGGGCCAACGTCCTGACTTTC. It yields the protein CAWSRESGANVLTF.

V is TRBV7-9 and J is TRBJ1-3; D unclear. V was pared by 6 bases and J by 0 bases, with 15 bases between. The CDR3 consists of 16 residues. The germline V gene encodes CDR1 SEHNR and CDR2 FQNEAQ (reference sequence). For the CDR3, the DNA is TGTGCCAGCAGTTTGGGTTTGGGAGTCTCTGGAAACACCATATATTTT. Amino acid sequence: CASSLGLGVSGNTIYF.

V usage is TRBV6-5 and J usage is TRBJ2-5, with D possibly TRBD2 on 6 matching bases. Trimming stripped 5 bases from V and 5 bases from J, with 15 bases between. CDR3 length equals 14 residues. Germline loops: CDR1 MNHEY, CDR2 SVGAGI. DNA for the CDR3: TGTGCCAGCAGTCCTGTGGGCGGGATGGAGACCCAGTACTTC. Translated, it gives CASSPVGGMETQYF.

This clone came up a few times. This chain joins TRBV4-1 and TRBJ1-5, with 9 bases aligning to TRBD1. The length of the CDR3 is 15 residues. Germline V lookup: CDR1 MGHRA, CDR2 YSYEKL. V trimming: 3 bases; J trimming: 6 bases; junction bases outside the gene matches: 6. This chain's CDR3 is CASSQGQGGSQPQHF. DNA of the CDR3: TGCGCCAGCAGCCAGGGACAGGGCGGGAGTCAGCCCCAGCATTTT.

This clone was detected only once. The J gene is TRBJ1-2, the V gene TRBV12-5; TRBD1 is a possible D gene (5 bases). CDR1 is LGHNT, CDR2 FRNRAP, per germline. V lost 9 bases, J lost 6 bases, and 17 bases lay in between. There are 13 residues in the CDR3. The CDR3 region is CASHPGGAHGYTF. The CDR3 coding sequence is TGTGCTAGCCATCCGGGAGGGGCCCATGGCTACACCTTC.

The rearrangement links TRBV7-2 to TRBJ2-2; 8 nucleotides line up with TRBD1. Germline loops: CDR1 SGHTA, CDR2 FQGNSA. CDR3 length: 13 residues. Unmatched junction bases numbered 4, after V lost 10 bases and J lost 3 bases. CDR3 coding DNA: TGTGCCAACTTGGACAGGGACACCGGGGAGCTGTTTTTT. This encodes CANLDRDTGELFF.

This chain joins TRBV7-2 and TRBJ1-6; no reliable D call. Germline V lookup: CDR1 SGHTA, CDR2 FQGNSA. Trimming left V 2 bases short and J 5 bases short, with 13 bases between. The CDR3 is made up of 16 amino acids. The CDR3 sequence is CASSLLSGPNNSPLHF. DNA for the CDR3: TGTGCCAGCAGCTTACTTTCGGGTCCAAATAATTCACCCCTCCACTTT.

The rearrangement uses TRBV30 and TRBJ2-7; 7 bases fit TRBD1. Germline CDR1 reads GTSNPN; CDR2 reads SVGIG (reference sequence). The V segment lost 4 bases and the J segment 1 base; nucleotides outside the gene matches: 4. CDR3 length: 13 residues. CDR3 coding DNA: TGTGCCTGGATAGGGGGCGCTTCCTACGAGCAGTACTTC. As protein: CAWIGGASYEQYF.

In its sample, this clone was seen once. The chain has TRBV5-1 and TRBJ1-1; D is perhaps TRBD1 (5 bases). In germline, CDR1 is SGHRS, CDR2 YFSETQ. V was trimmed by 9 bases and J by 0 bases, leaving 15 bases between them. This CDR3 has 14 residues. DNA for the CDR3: TGCGCCACTTCGTCGGGGGTTCTGAACACTGAAGCTTTCTTT. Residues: CATSSGVLNTEAFF.

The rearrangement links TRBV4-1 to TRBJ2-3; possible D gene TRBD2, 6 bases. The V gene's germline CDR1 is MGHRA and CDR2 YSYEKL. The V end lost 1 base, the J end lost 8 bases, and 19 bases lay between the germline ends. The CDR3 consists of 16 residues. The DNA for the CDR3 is TGCGCCAGCAGCCAAGTGCCGGGGGTGATTATGGTTACGCAGTATTTT. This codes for CASSQVPGVIMVTQYF.

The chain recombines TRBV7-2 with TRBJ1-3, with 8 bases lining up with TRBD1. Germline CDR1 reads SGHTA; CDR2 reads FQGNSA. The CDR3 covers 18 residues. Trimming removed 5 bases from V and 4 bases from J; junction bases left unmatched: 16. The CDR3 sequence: CASSGTPGQAFRGNTIYF. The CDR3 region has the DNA TGTGCCAGCAGCGGTACTCCGGGACAGGCATTTCGGGGAAACACCATATATTTT.

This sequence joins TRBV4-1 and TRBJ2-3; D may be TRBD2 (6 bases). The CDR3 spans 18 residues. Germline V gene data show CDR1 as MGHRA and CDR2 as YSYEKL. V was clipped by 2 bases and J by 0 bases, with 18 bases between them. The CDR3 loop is CASSQTSFSGGSTDTQYF. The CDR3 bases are TGCGCCAGCAGCCAAACCTCCTTTAGCGGCGGGAGCACAGATACGCAGTATTTT.

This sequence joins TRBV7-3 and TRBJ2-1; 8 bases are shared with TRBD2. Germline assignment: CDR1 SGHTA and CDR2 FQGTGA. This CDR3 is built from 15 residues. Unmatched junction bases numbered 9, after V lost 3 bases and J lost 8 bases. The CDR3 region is CASSLTGGAFDEQFF. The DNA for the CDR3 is TGTGCCAGCAGCTTGACCGGGGGGGCATTCGATGAGCAGTTCTTC.

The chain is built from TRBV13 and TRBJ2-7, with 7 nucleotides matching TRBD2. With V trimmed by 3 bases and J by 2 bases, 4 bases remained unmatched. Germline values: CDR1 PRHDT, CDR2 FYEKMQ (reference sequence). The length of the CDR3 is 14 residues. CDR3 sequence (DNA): TGTGCCAGCAGCTTCCGGCGGGGGACCTACGAGCAGTACTTC. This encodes CASSFRRGTYEQYF.

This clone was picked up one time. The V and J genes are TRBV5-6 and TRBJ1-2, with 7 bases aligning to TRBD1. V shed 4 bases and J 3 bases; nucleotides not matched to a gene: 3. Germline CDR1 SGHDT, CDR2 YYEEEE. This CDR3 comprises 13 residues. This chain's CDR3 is CASSAGQYYGYTF. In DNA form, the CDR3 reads TGTGCCAGCAGCGCGGGACAGTACTATGGCTACACCTTC. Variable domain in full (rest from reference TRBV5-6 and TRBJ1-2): DAGVTQSPTHLIKTRGQQVTLRCSPKSGHDTVSWYQQALGQGPQFIFQYYEEEERQRGNFPDRFSGHQFPNYSSELNVNALLLGDSALYLCASSAGQYYGYTFGSGTRLTVV.

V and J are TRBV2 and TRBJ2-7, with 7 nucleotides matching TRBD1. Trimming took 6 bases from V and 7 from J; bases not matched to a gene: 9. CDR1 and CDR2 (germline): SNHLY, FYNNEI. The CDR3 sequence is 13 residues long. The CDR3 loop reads CASRSQQGWEQYF. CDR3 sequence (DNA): TGTGCCAGCAGATCCCAACAGGGGTGGGAGCAGTACTTC. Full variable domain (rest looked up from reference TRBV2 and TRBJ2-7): EPEVTQTPSHQVTQMGQEVILRCVPISNHLYFYWYRQILGQKVEFLVSFYNNEISEKSEIFDDQFSVERPDGSNFTLKIRSTKLEDSAMYFCASRSQQGWEQYFGPGTRLTVT.

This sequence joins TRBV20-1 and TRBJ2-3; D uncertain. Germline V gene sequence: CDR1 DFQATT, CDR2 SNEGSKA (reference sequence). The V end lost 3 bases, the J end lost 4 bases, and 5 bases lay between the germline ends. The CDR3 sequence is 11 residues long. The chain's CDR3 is CSASKSDTQYF. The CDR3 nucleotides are TGCAGTGCTAGCAAATCAGATACGCAGTATTTT.

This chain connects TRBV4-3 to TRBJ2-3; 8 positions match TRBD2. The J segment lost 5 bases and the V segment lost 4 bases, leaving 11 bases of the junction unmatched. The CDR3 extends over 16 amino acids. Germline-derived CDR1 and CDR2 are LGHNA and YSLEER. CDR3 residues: CASSPRRSGGIDTQYF. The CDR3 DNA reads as TGCGCCAGCAGCCCCCGTCGGAGCGGGGGTATAGATACGCAGTATTTT.

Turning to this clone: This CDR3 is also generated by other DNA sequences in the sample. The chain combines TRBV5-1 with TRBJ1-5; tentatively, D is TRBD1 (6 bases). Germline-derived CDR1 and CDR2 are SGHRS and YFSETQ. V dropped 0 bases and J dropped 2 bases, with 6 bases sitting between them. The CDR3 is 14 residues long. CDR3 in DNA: TGCGCCAGCAGCTTGGAGGGGGGCAATCAGCCCCAGCATTTT. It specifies CASSLEGGNQPQHF.

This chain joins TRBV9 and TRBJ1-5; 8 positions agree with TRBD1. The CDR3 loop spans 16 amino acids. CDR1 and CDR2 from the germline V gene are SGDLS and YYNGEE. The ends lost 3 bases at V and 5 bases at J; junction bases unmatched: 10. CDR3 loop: CASSAGAGTGDQPQHF. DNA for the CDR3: TGTGCCAGCAGCGCCGGGGCGGGGACAGGAGATCAGCCCCAGCATTTT.

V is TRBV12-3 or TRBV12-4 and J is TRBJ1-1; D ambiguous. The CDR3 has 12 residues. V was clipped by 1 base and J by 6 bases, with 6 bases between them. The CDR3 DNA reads TGTGCCAGCAGTTTAGAATCCGCTGAAGCTTTCTTT. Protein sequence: CASSLESAEAFF.

The CDR3 sequence is CASSSPGLTVRYEQYF. In DNA, the CDR3 is TGTGCCAGCAGCTCACCGGGACTAACTGTTAGGTACGAGCAGTACTTC. The chain employs TRBV12-1 and TRBJ2-7; TRBD2, as called in the table, went unchecked against the DNA. TRBV12-1 is a pseudogene. The CDR3 totals 16 residues.

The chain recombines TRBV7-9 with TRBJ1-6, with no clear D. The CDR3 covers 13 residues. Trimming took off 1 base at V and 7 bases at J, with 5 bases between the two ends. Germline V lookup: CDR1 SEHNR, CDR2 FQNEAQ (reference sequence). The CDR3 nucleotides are TGTGCCAGCAGCTTAGGTCCGAATTCACCCCTCCACTTT. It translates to CASSLGPNSPLHF.